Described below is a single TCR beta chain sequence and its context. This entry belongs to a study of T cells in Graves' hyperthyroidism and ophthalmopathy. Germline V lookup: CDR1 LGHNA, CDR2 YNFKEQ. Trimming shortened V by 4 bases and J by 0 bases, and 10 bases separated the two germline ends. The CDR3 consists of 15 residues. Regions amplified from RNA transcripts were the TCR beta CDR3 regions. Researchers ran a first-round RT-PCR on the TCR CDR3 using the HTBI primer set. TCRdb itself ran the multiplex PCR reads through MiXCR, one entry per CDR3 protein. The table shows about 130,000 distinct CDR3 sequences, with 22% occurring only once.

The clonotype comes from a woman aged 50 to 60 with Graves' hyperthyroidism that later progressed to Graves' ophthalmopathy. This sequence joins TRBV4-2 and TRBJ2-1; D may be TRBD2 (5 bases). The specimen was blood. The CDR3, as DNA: TGTGCCAGCAGCCCGAGGGAAAGCTCCTACAATGAGCAGTTCTTC. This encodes CASSPRESSYNEQFF.